This T cell receptor (beta chain) originates from a study of molecular identifiers for immune sequencing clone quantification (dated by TCRdb to 2016 to 2018). At the level of the whole study: In a replicate experiment, RNA from roughly 20,000 or 100,000 naive CD8 T cells was split into five aliquots, four of which were sequenced. CD8 T cells were used in a methods study to benchmark molecular-identifier clustering-based TCR repertoire sequencing (MIDCIRS) and TCR RNA copy counting. The paper's findings and limits, for the study overall: The sizes of highly expanded clones could end up underestimated when identical TCR molecules share a barcode. The naive libraries included spiked-in Jurkat TCR RNA (roughly 9 copies' worth), and this RNA is not part of the donor repertoire. Without barcode sub-clustering, chimeric consensus sequences inflated TCR diversity; chimeras reached as high as 47%. Even against a background of around 950,000 naive CD8 T cells, spiked-in Jurkat TCR RNA amounting to a single cell's worth was reported to be detectable. In CMV-specific effector cells, over 99% of molecules were held by clones above 20 RNA copies, whereas under 1% of molecules were held by such clones in naive cells. Modeling gave 3 to 3.5 recovered TCR RNA copies per cell versus around 9.9 by digital PCR, implying approximately 32% capture efficiency.

From the cysteine up to the phenylalanine, the CDR3 has a length of 16 residues. The only DNA kept is the CDR3, 48 bases in frame from the first base. The V end gives up 5 bases and the J end 3 bases, leaving 12 bases in the junction not matched to a gene. For CDR1 and CDR2, the germline V gene (reference sequence) lists SEHNR and FQNEAQ. Libraries of naive CD8 T cells were built from anywhere between roughly 18,000 and 1,000,000 sorted cells, with 10%, 30% or 50% of the purified RNA used. Naive CD8 T cells, defined as CD8+CD4-CCR7+CD45RA+, were FACS-sorted into RLT Plus buffer on a BD FACSAria II. Around 10 TCR copies' worth of Jurkat RNA were spiked into about 20,000-1,000,000 naive CD8 T cell samples to test detection sensitivity. Enrichment of CD8 T cells was performed with RosetteSep CD8+ T Cell Enrichment Cocktail and Ficoll-Paque, after which ACK red cell lysis was carried out. This clonotype appeared many times. What antigen it recognizes has not been identified. No clone much larger than this one lies a single base away; base qualities are absent.

The library was generated by PCR. Reads for this sample came from an Illumina HiSeq 4000. Bulk TCR libraries were made following a previously described method, with the TCR primers given in Table S5. Purification of total RNA was performed with the Qiagen AllPrep DNA/RNA kit. Reads from multiple sequencing runs of the same library were pooled before analysis. The original methods were these. Reads were retained only if an exact TCR constant sequence was present, and the retained reads were trimmed to 150 nt and grouped according to their 12-nt molecular barcodes. Within each barcode group, reads were sub-clustered at a 15% Levenshtein threshold, and quality-weighted consensus sequences were built per RNA molecule. Non-functional sequences were discarded, and so were lower-count sequences lying one edit away from another sequence. Barcode sub-clusters with fewer than 20% of the maximum read count were removed, based on fitting two negative binomial distributions. TCRdb redid the processing of the public reads, applying fastp at Q25 and MiXCR, and retained in-frame beta chains. Each record represents a unique CDR3 protein, reported with the most common genes and DNA among its rows. TCRdb, rather than the study authors, made the V and J calls. Counted in this sample were about 300,000 distinct CDR3 sequences; 20% to 25% of them appeared once. Clones ranked in the top ten supply under 0.95% of the sample.

The receptor was isolated from a human donor in good health. Some libraries in this study had Jurkat cell RNA spiked in. Material for sequencing was naive CD8+ T cells from blood, with Jurkat cell RNA spiked in. The cell subset or site label on this specimen signifies: FACS-sorted CD8+CD4-CCR7+CD45RA+ naive T cells. This receptor chain uses TRBV7-9 and TRBJ2-7, with 8 bases in between that match TRBD1. The DNA sequence reads TGTGCCAGCAGCCCAACCAGGACAGGGATGGACTACGAGCAGTACTTC. This sequence encodes CASSPTRTGMDYEQYF.